The 19 T cell receptor beta chains reported below all come from one sample, sequenced in a study of T cell changes during pregnancy in multiple sclerosis. Sequencing used immunoSEQ multiplex PCR; TCRdb keeps in-frame clones, though not all of them. This table holds under 50,000 clones, more than 85% found once. The specimen was CD8+ T cells from peripheral blood mononuclear cells, collected in the first trimester of pregnancy. These receptors all stem from a female donor with multiple sclerosis, enrolled in a pregnancy study.

This clone came up a few times. The rearrangement links TRBV4-1 to TRBJ2-7; the D is unclear. Deletions cut 2 bases from V and 7 bases from J, with 9 bases between. This CDR3 comprises 12 residues. Germline V CDR1 and CDR2: MGHRA, YSYEKL. The CDR3 nucleotides read TGCGCCAGCAGCCAAATTGGGCGTGAGCAGTACTTC. Protein sequence: CASSQIGREQYF.

The V gene is TRBV2, the J gene TRBJ2-2; 10 bases line up with TRBD2. V gave up 2 bases and J gave up 3 bases; unmatched junction bases: 6. Germline values: CDR1 SNHLY, CDR2 FYNNEI. This CDR3 is built from 17 residues. The CDR3 region is CASSEIAGGEDTGELFF. CDR3 nucleotides: TGTGCCAGCAGTGAAATAGCGGGAGGAGAGGACACCGGGGAGCTGTTTTTT.

The chain links TRBV19 to TRBJ2-3, with TRBD2 matching 9 bases. Germline V gives CDR1 LNHDA, CDR2 SQIVND (reference sequence). The J segment lost 6 bases and the V segment lost 6 bases, leaving 4 bases of the junction unmatched. The length of the CDR3 is 13 residues. DNA of the CDR3: TGTGCCAGTAGCGCTAGCGGGACGGATACGCAGTATTTT. Amino acid sequence: CASSASGTDTQYF.

CDR3 protein: CASSLVASGSYEQYF. The CDR3, as DNA: TGCGCCAGCAGTCTGGTCGCTAGCGGGTCCTACGAGCAGTACTTC. The rearrangement uses TRBV4-1 and TRBJ2-7; 8 bases are a match to TRBD2. The germline V gene encodes CDR1 MGHRA and CDR2 YSYEKL. The ends lost 6 bases at V and 1 base at J; junction bases unmatched: 8. The CDR3 runs to 15 residues.

The rearrangement links TRBV6-1 to TRBJ2-1; 8 bases match TRBD2. Losses at the gene ends were 6 bases for V and 3 bases for J; bases not matched to a gene: 4. Per germline, CDR1 MNHNS and CDR2 SASEGT. The CDR3 has 14 amino acids. The chain's CDR3 is CASRVGTSYNEQFF. The CDR3 nucleotides are TGTGCCAGCAGAGTGGGGACTAGCTACAATGAGCAGTTCTTC.

The chain's CDR3 is CASSLARDRGGELFF. As DNA, the CDR3 is TGTGCCAGCAGTTTAGCCCGGGACAGGGGCGGGGAGCTGTTTTTT. V and J are TRBV28 and TRBJ2-2, with 10 bases aligning to TRBD1. The J segment lost 7 bases and the V segment lost 2 bases, leaving 4 bases of the junction unmatched. CDR1 is MDHEN, CDR2 SYDVKM, per germline. This CDR3 comprises 15 residues.

The rearrangement uses TRBV6-4 and TRBJ2-2, with 11 bases lining up with TRBD2. Trimming at V came to 5 bases and at J to 6 bases, leaving 2 bases not matched to a gene. Germline CDR1 and CDR2: MRHNA and SNTAGT. The CDR3 length is 14 residues. Written as DNA, the CDR3 is TGTGCCAGCAGTCAACTAGCGGGAGCCGGGGAGCTGTTTTTT. It specifies CASSQLAGAGELFF.

The V and J genes are TRBV19 and TRBJ2-1, with 7 bases matching TRBD2. From germline, CDR1 is LNHDA and CDR2 SQIVND (reference sequence). V lost 10 bases and J lost 4; bases outside the gene matches: 13. This CDR3 is 15 amino acids long. CDR3 sequence (DNA): TGTGCCACCCCAAAGTGTGAGCGGGGTTACAATGAGCAGTTCTTC. This translates into CATPKCERGYNEQFF.

The CDR3 loop reads CASSLHQTGGRTEAFF. CDR3 nucleotides: TGCGCCAGCAGCTTGCATCAGACAGGGGGCAGGACTGAAGCTTTCTTT. The chain combines TRBV5-1 with TRBJ1-1; TRBD1 agrees at 10 bases. V shed 1 base, J shed 5 bases, and the junction held 8 bases outside the gene matches. The CDR3 is 16 amino acids. CDR1 and CDR2 (germline): SGHRS, YFSETQ.

This chain connects TRBV19 to TRBJ1-1, with TRBD1 matching over 8 bases. CDR3 length: 14 amino acids. J was trimmed by 1 base and V by 4 bases; bases with no gene match: 2. Germline CDR1 and CDR2: LNHDA and SQIVND (reference sequence). CDR3 sequence: CASSTGTGNTEAFF. The CDR3 bases are TGTGCCAGTAGTACCGGGACAGGGAACACTGAAGCTTTCTTT. The whole variable domain, remainder taken from reference TRBV19 and TRBJ1-1, is DGGITQSPKYLFRKEGQNVTLSCEQNLNHDAMYWYRQDPGQGLRLIYYSQIVNDFQKGDIAEGYSVSREKKESFPLTVTSAQKNPTAFYLCASSTGTGNTEAFFGQGTRLTVV.

The J gene is TRBJ2-1, the V gene TRBV19; D gene unclear. Germline CDR1 is LNHDA and CDR2 is SQIVND (reference sequence). The CDR3 is 12 amino acids. Between the trimmed V and J ends, which lost 5 bases and 7 bases, there was a span of 9 bases. The CDR3 reads CASSYFGNEQFF. CDR3 sequence (DNA): TGTGCCAGTAGTTACTTCGGGAATGAGCAGTTCTTC.

This chain's CDR3 is CAISESEEGGQPQHF. DNA for the CDR3: TGTGCCATCAGTGAGTCTGAGGAGGGCGGCCAGCCCCAGCATTTT. This chain joins TRBV10-3 and TRBJ1-5, with D uncertain. CDR3 length: 15 residues. V lost 0 bases and J lost 7, with 13 bases in between. CDR1 ENHRY and CDR2 SYGVKD come from the germline V gene.

This rearrangement joins TRBV19 to TRBJ1-1; D is ambiguous. Germline-derived CDR1 and CDR2 are LNHDA and SQIVND (reference sequence). The CDR3 spans 12 residues. Trimming removed 1 base at V and 4 bases at J, with 4 bases between. Written as DNA, the CDR3 is TGTGCCAGTAGTATAGCGGGCACTGAAGCTTTCTTT. Protein product: CASSIAGTEAFF.

This chain connects TRBV6-4 to TRBJ2-3, with 13 bases aligning to TRBD2. The CDR3 sequence is 15 residues long. The germline V gene encodes CDR1 MRHNA and CDR2 SNTAGT. V lost 2 bases and J lost 4; bases outside the gene matches: 0. As DNA, the CDR3 is TGTGCCAGCAGTGACACTAGCGGGAGGGCAGATACGCAGTATTTT. Translated: CASSDTSGRADTQYF.

This clone came up a few times. The chain couples TRBV5-1 to TRBJ1-5, with D possibly TRBD1 on 5 matching bases. CDR3 length: 15 residues. Germline V CDR1 and CDR2: SGHRS, YFSETQ. V lost 0 bases and J lost 1, with 8 bases in between. The CDR3 region is CASSLAGGSNQPQHF. CDR3 in DNA: TGCGCCAGCAGCTTGGCGGGGGGGAGCAATCAGCCCCAGCATTTT.

The CDR3, as DNA: TGTGCCAGCAGTGGCCCCGGACTAGCGACCGATGAGCAGTTCTTC. Amino acid sequence: CASSGPGLATDEQFF. The genes are TRBV27 and TRBJ2-1; 9 bases fit TRBD2. Trimming took 5 bases from V and 8 from J; bases not matched to a gene: 10. This CDR3 comprises 15 residues. Germline V CDR1 and CDR2: MNHEY, SMNVEV (reference sequence).

V usage is TRBV11-2 and J usage is TRBJ2-7; D is ambiguous. The CDR3 spans 13 residues. CDR1 is SGHAT, CDR2 FQNNGV, per germline. V lost 5 bases and J lost 0, with 8 bases in between. The CDR3 sequence is CASSGLISYEQYF. CDR3 sequence (DNA): TGTGCCAGCAGCGGGCTCATCTCCTACGAGCAGTACTTC.

The CDR3 bases are TGTGCCAGCAGCAAAGTGCTCGGGAGCTCCTACGAGCAGTACTTC. Translated: CASSKVLGSSYEQYF. The rearrangement joins TRBV21-1 to TRBJ2-7; the table calls TRBD2, which could not be checked here. TRBV21-1 is a documented pseudogene. This CDR3 is 15 amino acids long.

The chain has TRBV27 and TRBJ2-2; D unresolved. The CDR3 length is 11 residues. Germline V gene sequence: CDR1 MNHEY, CDR2 SMNVEV (reference sequence). Trimming stripped 3 bases from V and 7 bases from J, with 3 bases between. As DNA, the CDR3 is TGTGCCAGCAGTTTCTTCGGGGAGCTGTTTTTT. This gives the protein CASSFFGELFF.